This T cell receptor (beta chain) was retrieved from a study of radiation and T cells in renal cell carcinoma. Points on this clone: Its antigen is unknown. A read error may produce the germline difference seen at one junction end.

Time point defined: blood 2 weeks post-SBRT. Noted treatment: 15 Gy SBRT to primary tumor, nephrectomy 4 weeks later. Serial blood draws occurred at baseline and 2 and 4 weeks post-SBRT. The tumor was a clear cell renal cell carcinoma. This CDR3 comprises 21 residues. CDR1 is SSHAT and CDR2 is FNYEAQ in the germline V gene (reference sequence). Profiling relied on immunoSEQ multiplex PCR, and the TCRdb table lists in-frame clones only, not all of them. The sample includes about 130,000 clones, 65% to 85% of them seen just once. Findings and limits, study-wide: From baseline, blood top tumor clonotypes peaked at 2 weeks post-radiation. Without pretreatment biopsies, baseline tumor clonotype presence was undetermined.

The clonotype originates from a middle-aged man with renal cell carcinoma. The chain employs TRBV7-7 and TRBJ2-5; TRBD1 is a possible D gene (6 bases). Sequenced here: blood, sampled from a patient whose treatment included radiotherapy and nephrectomy. CDR3 DNA sequence: TGTGCTAGCAGCTTAGCTCAAGTGGGGACAACAGACCGATTGGACCAAGAGACCCAGTACTTC. Translated, it gives CASSLAQVGTTDRLDQETQYF.